These 7 T cell receptor beta chains share one sample of origin, sequenced in a study of shared clonotypes between healthy human individuals. Libraries were prepared by immunoSEQ multiplex PCR; TCRdb keeps only in-frame clonotypes and omits some of them. The profile shows approximately 1,000,000 clones, around 78% of them singletons. Sequencing was carried out using memory CD4+ T cells from PBMCs. The subset: CD45RA-negative fraction. The source is a young man in good health. Some clones in this sample may be carry-over from other donors' samples.

A remark on this clone: This same CDR3 is encoded by further DNA sequences in the sample. V is TRBV27 and J is TRBJ1-5, with a weak D call TRBD1 (5 bases). The germline V gene has CDR1 MNHEY and CDR2 SMNVEV (reference sequence). This CDR3 contains 14 residues. The V end was cut by 3 bases, the J end by 2 bases, with 8 bases between. The CDR3 sequence: CASSLRGGNQPQHF. CDR3 bases: TGTGCCAGCAGTTTGCGGGGGGGCAATCAGCCCCAGCATTTT.

The rearrangement joins TRBV12-5 to TRBJ2-1; D is possibly TRBD1 or TRBD2 (6 bases each). Germline V CDR1 and CDR2: LGHNT, FRNRAP. Trimming stripped 5 bases from V and 9 bases from J, with 20 bases between. The CDR3 length is 15 residues. This CDR3 is CASGPKGGVEAEQFF. In DNA form, the CDR3 reads TGTGCTAGTGGTCCTAAGGGGGGCGTCGAGGCTGAGCAGTTCTTC. The whole variable domain, filled in from reference TRBV12-5 and TRBJ2-1, reads DARVTQTPRHKVTEMGQEVTMRCQPILGHNTVFWYRQTMMQGLELLAYFRNRAPLDDSGMPKDRFSAEMPDATLATLKIQPSEPRDSAVYFCASGPKGGVEAEQFFGPGTRLTVL.

CDR3 coding DNA: TGCGCCAGCAGCCATGCCGGACAGACTGACACCGGGGAGCTGTTTTTT. This codes for CASSHAGQTDTGELFF. The genes are TRBV4-3 and TRBJ2-2; tentative D call: TRBD1 (6 bases). Germline assignment: CDR1 LGHNA and CDR2 YSLEER. Trimming removed 3 bases from V and 3 bases from J, with 14 bases in between. CDR3 length: 16 amino acids.

This clone showed up just once. The V and J genes are TRBV4-1 and TRBJ2-3; D possibly corresponds to TRBD2 (5 bases). Trimming removed 0 bases at V and 7 bases at J, with 14 bases between. Germline V lookup: CDR1 MGHRA, CDR2 YSYEKL. CDR3 length: 15 residues. CDR3 amino acids: CASSQDGSGLNTQYF. The CDR3 region has the DNA TGCGCCAGCAGCCAAGATGGGTCGGGGTTGAATACGCAGTATTTT.

V and J are TRBV15 and TRBJ2-1, with 8 bases lining up with TRBD1. V dropped 1 base and J dropped 2; count of bases not matched to a gene: 4. Germline loops: CDR1 LNHNV, CDR2 YYDKDF (reference sequence). The CDR3 contains 16 residues. As DNA, the CDR3 is TGTGCCACCAGCAGAGCCTCAGGGGGCGCCTACAATGAGCAGTTCTTC. Residues: CATSRASGGAYNEQFF.

This rearrangement joins TRBV5-1 to TRBJ2-1; 9 positions match TRBD1. The V gene end was trimmed by 7 bases and the J gene end by 4 bases; junction bases not matched to a gene: 9. The CDR3 spans 15 residues. Germline CDR1 reads SGHRS; CDR2 reads YFSETQ. CDR3 in amino acids: CASGLEGQGYNEQFF. CDR3 in DNA: TGCGCCAGCGGTCTAGAGGGACAGGGTTACAATGAGCAGTTCTTC.

This chain connects TRBV30 to TRBJ1-3; TRBD1 is a possible D gene (5 bases). The V gene's germline CDR1 is GTSNPN and CDR2 SVGIG (reference sequence). The CDR3 is 13 residues long. The V and J ends lost 8 bases and 0 bases respectively, with 11 bases between them. The CDR3 coding sequence is TGTGCCGGACGGGGGAGCTCTGGAAACACCATATATTTT. Translated, it gives CAGRGSSGNTIYF. Full variable domain (rest looked up from reference TRBV30 and TRBJ1-3): SQTIHQWPATLVQPVGSPLSLECTVEGTSNPNLYWYRQAAGRGLQLLFYSVGIGQISSEVPQNLSASRPQDRQFILSSKKLLLSDSGFYLCAGRGSSGNTIYFGEGSWLTVV.